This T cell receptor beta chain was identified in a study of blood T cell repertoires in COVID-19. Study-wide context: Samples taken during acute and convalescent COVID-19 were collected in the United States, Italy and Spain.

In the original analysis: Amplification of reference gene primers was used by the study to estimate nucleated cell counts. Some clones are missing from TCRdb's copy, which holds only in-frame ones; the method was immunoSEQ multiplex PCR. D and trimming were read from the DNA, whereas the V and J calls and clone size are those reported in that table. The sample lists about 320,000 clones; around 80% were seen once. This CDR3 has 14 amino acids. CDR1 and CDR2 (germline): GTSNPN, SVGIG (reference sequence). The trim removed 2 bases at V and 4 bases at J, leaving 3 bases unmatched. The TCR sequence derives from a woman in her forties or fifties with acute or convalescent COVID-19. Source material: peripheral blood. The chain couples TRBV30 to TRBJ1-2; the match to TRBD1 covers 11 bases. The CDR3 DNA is TGTGCCTGGAGTTTCGGACAGGGGGCCTATGGCTACACCTTC. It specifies CAWSFGQGAYGYTF.